This T cell receptor (beta chain) stems from a study of long-term antiretroviral therapy in people with HIV. Study observations and caveats: Researchers lacked any data on ART adherence, viral resistance or therapy changes. Whichever time point was examined, clones expanded before ART dominated the repertoire.

It was version v3.0 of the immunoSEQ assay that was run at survey level. Data came from immunoSEQ multiplex PCR; TCRdb stores just in-frame clones and leaves some out. The sample holds 15,000 to 20,000 clones; less than 85% are singletons and the top ten take roughly 8.6%. With 5 bases removed from V and 1 base from J, the gap between germline ends came to 16 bases. The V gene's germline CDR1 is SNHLY and CDR2 FYNNEI. The CDR3 loop spans 16 amino acids. Details on this clone: Antigen: not known.

A minimum of one pre-ART and two post-ART PBMC samples existed for each donor. Specimens carried about 0.85-11 million cryopreserved PBMC before DNA extraction. This clonotype originated in a man younger than 30 with HIV. Sequenced here: unsorted PBMCs, sampled 0.9 years after starting antiretroviral therapy. The chain couples TRBV2 to TRBJ2-3; D may be TRBD1 (6 bases). In DNA form, the CDR3 reads TGTGCCAGCAGTCAACAGGGACCCTCTGGCACAGATACGCAGTATTTT. It yields the protein CASSQQGPSGTDTQYF.